This record looks at one T cell receptor (beta chain) sequence and its context. What it recognizes is unknown. Sequencing used immunoSEQ multiplex PCR; TCRdb keeps in-frame clones, though not all of them. This sample has approximately 44,000 clones; around 94% occur once, and the top ten carry less than 1%. This sample was included in a study of T cell clonotyping in hematopoietic cell transplantation. General study points: Graft donor and pretransplant recipient Inverse Simpson Index values predicted broader posttransplant TCR diversity. Few recipient clonotypes overlapped donors; over 95% were de novo at given depth. After transplant, recipient diversity fell while pathologically expanded clonotypes grew through day 180. No sorting was done, leaving CD4 and CD8 contributions mixed.

CDR3 size: 15 residues. Germline V lookup: CDR1 SGHNT, CDR2 YENEEA. Trimming removed 0 bases at V and 5 bases at J, with 10 bases between. This chain connects TRBV11-3 to TRBJ1-4; TRBD1 might be the D (6 bases). The material sequenced was peripheral blood mononuclear cells. The sequence derives from a woman aged 45-59 years in good health. Some clones in this sample may be carry-over from other donors' samples. Here the CDR3 DNA reads TGTGCCAGCAGCTTAGATCTTACAGGGAATGAAAAACTGTTTTTT. This sequence encodes CASSLDLTGNEKLFF.